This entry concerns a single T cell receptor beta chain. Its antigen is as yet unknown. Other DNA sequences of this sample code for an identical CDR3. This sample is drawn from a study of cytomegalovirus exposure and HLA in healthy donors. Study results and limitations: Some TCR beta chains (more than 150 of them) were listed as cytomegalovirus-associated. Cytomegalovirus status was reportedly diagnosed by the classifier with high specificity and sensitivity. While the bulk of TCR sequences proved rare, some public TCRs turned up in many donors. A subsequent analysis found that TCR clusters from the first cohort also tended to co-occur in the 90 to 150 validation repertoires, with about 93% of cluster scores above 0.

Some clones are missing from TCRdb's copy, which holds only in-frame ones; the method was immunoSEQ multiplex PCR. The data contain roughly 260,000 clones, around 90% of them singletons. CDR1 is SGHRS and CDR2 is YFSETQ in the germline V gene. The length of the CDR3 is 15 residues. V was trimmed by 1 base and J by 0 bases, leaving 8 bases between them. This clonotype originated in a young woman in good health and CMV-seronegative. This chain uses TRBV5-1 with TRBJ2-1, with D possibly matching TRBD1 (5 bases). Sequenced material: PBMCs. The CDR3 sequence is CASSLSGNSYNEQFF. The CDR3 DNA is TGCGCCAGCAGCTTGTCAGGGAACTCCTACAATGAGCAGTTCTTC.